The present entry profiles one T cell receptor (beta chain) with its context. The antigen remains undetermined. This record comes from a study of persistence of HIV-infected CD4 T cells. This CDR3 region has 18 residues. J was trimmed by 2 bases and V by 3 bases; bases with no gene match: 12. Germline loops: CDR1 LGHNA, CDR2 YNFKEQ. Lysates of CMV-infected fibroblasts at approximately 10 ug/mL stimulated these cells. CD40L-negative CD69-negative CD45RO-high memory CD4+ T cells were sorted as populations depleted of antigen-responding cells. The immunoSEQ assay was version 4, run in survey mode. Profiled with immunoSEQ multiplex PCR; TCRdb holds only in-frame clones, not every one. The profile covers 35,000 to 40,000 clones, with 65% to 85% appearing a single time and approximately 1.6% taken by the ten largest.

The J gene is TRBJ2-3, the V gene TRBV4-2, with 9 bases matching TRBD2. Sequenced material: CD4+ T cells sorted from PBMCs after roughly 19-hour stimulation, taken from a patient who received antiretroviral therapy. The sequence was obtained from an adult man with HIV who was CMV-seropositive. The CDR3 nucleotides read TGTGCCAGCAGCCAGACACCGCGGGGGGGCCATCCCACAGATACGCAGTATTTT. Translated: CASSQTPRGGHPTDTQYF.